The 13 T cell receptor beta chains listed next were all sequenced from one sample in a study of OX40 agonist ivuxolimab in advanced cancers. The method was immunoSEQ multiplex PCR; TCRdb's version includes in-frame clones alone and lacks a portion of them. The sample contains about 81,000 clones, 88% of which appear only once. The sequencing here drew on CD4+ or CD8+ T cells sorted from blood, taken in a trial of the OX40 agonist ivuxolimab. The receptors shown here come from an adult with an advanced solid tumor such as melanoma, head and neck, liver or kidney cancer.

The chain carries TRBV28 and TRBJ2-6; D may correspond to TRBD1 or TRBD2 (5 bases each). V dropped 6 bases and J dropped 0 bases, with 15 bases sitting between them. The CDR3 loop spans 17 amino acids. Germline loops: CDR1 MDHEN, CDR2 SYDVKM. This CDR3 is CASRVRGGYSGANVLTF. The CDR3 DNA sequence: TGTGCCAGCAGGGTACGGGGCGGTTACTCTGGGGCCAACGTCCTGACTTTC.

The DNA for the CDR3 is TGTGCCAGCAGCGTAGAAGGGGAGACTGAAGCTTTCTTT. It encodes CASSVEGETEAFF. The chain combines TRBV9 with TRBJ1-1; D perhaps matches TRBD1 (5 bases). Looked up from germline, CDR1 is SGDLS and CDR2 is YYNGEE. The CDR3 has 13 residues. The germline V and J ends were trimmed by 0 bases and 5 bases, with 8 bases remaining between them.

The chain uses TRBV11-2 and TRBJ2-3, with TRBD2 identical over 12 bases. CDR1 is SGHAT, CDR2 FQNNGV, per germline. Unmatched junction bases numbered 13, after V lost 5 bases and J lost 1 base. There are 19 residues in the CDR3. CDR3 protein: CASSPWDLAGGQGTDTQYF. In DNA form, the CDR3 reads TGTGCCAGCAGCCCGTGGGATCTAGCGGGGGGGCAAGGCACAGATACGCAGTATTTT.

This chain links TRBV19 with TRBJ2-4; no clear D. The germline gives CDR1 LNHDA, CDR2 SQIVND (reference sequence). Trimming removed 3 bases from V and 0 bases from J, with 9 bases in between. The CDR3 is 15 amino acids. This CDR3 reads CASSITSLAKNIQYF. CDR3 nucleotide sequence: TGTGCCAGTAGTATCACGAGTCTAGCCAAAAACATTCAGTACTTC.

The CDR3 DNA sequence: TGTGCCAGCAGCGAGGGTAGGGGCGCCGGAAACACCATATATTTT. It specifies CASSEGRGAGNTIYF. The chain carries TRBV9 and TRBJ1-3, with D possibly TRBD1 on 5 matching bases. This CDR3 is 15 amino acids long. Trimming took 3 bases from V and 4 from J, leaving 14 bases between them. Germline V gene sequence: CDR1 SGDLS, CDR2 YYNGEE.

V usage is TRBV11-2 and J usage is TRBJ2-7, with 8 bases fitting TRBD1. CDR1 is SGHAT, CDR2 FQNNGV, per germline. J was trimmed by 7 bases and V by 3 bases; bases with no gene match: 5. This CDR3 contains 13 residues. This CDR3 reads CASSFGQGGEQYF. CDR3 DNA: TGTGCCAGCAGCTTCGGACAGGGAGGAGAGCAGTACTTC.

This clone was seen more than once but under ten times. This CDR3 is missing its conserved last phenylalanine or tryptophan, likely due to a read error. This chain links TRBV2 with TRBJ1-6; TRBD1 might be the D (5 bases). CDR1 and CDR2 from the germline V gene are SNHLY and FYNNEI. The CDR3 sequence is 14 residues long. With 1 base removed from V and 8 bases from J, the gap between germline ends came to 9 bases. The CDR3 is CASSEGGRDSPLHL. For the CDR3, the DNA is TGTGCCAGCAGTGAAGGGGGGAGGGATTCACCCCTCCACCTT.

The rearrangement joins TRBV7-9 to TRBJ1-3; D remains unclear. Deletions cut 1 base from V and 8 bases from J, with 21 bases between. The CDR3 is made up of 17 amino acids. Germline CDR1 and CDR2: SEHNR and FQNEAQ (reference sequence). DNA of the CDR3: TGTGCCAGCAGCTTAGAAGTCGGGTACACCACAGCTGACACCATATATTTT. Translation gives CASSLEVGYTTADTIYF.

The chain combines TRBV19 with TRBJ1-4; 7 bases are shared with TRBD1. J was trimmed by 1 base and V by 6 bases; bases with no gene match: 8. This CDR3 has 16 amino acids. Germline V gives CDR1 LNHDA, CDR2 SQIVND (reference sequence). CDR3 region: CASRHRRQGTNEKLFF. CDR3 bases: TGTGCCAGTAGACACCGACGACAGGGAACTAATGAAAAACTGTTTTTT.

The chain carries TRBV29-1 and TRBJ1-1; no reliable D call. This CDR3 spans 14 amino acids. Trimming shortened V by 2 bases and J by 2 bases, and 12 bases separated the two germline ends. The germline CDR1 and CDR2 sequences are SQVTM and ANQGSEA. CDR3 in amino acids: CSVEHSYRNTEAFF. The CDR3 DNA is TGCAGCGTTGAACACTCTTACAGAAACACTGAAGCTTTCTTT.

The chain combines TRBV18 with TRBJ2-2; D gene uncertain. With 0 bases removed from V and 0 bases from J, the gap between germline ends came to 8 bases. Germline V CDR1 and CDR2: KGHSH, LQKENI. The CDR3 is 16 residues long. The CDR3 loop is CASSPPSRANTGELFF. In nucleotides, the CDR3 is TGTGCCAGCTCACCACCGTCTAGAGCGAACACCGGGGAGCTGTTTTTT.

The gene calls are TRBV28 and TRBJ2-1; 8 bases map to TRBD2. The CDR3 is made up of 15 amino acids. Germline CDR1 MDHEN, CDR2 SYDVKM. V was pared by 6 bases and J by 5 bases, with 9 bases of the junction left unmatched. The CDR3 loop is CASRNGGGPDNEQFF. For the CDR3, the DNA is TGTGCCAGCAGGAACGGGGGGGGCCCCGACAATGAGCAGTTCTTC.

The V and J genes are TRBV6-5 and TRBJ2-1, with TRBD1 identical over 7 bases. After removal of 8 bases from V and 0 bases from J, the junction contained 7 bases not matched to a gene. Per the germline V gene, CDR1 is MNHEY and CDR2 is SVGAGI. The CDR3 spans 15 residues. The CDR3 nucleotides are TGTGCCAGCTCCAGGGACAGAAGCTCCTACAATGAGCAGTTCTTC. This gives the protein CASSRDRSSYNEQFF.